This T cell receptor beta chain was retrieved from a study of blood T cells in healthy people across ages. CDR3 length equals 14 residues. CDR1 is ENHRY, CDR2 SYGVKD, per germline. Trimming cost V 10 bases and J 0 bases, with 16 bases left between them. PBMCs numbering at least 6.5 million were isolated per sample. Comments on this clonotype: The target antigen is unknown.

A second PCR, run for about 6 to 11 cycles, used a sample-barcoded 5' primer plus a J-beta primer mix. Every individual sample yielded 3 million or more paired-end reads (each containing CDR3). TCRdb passed the 5' RACE reads through MiXCR, listing each CDR3 protein once. The sample lists roughly 2 million distinct CDR3 sequences; around half were seen once. Study-wide findings and caveats: A strong correlation was seen between TCR beta diversity and naive T cell percentage.

The sequence derives from a woman in her thirties or forties in good health. The sequenced material came from blood. The chain links TRBV10-3 to TRBJ2-7, with D possibly TRBD1 on 6 matching bases. The CDR3 reads CATTRDTFSYEQYF. The CDR3 DNA is TGTGCCACCACTCGGGACACCTTCTCCTACGAGCAGTACTTC.